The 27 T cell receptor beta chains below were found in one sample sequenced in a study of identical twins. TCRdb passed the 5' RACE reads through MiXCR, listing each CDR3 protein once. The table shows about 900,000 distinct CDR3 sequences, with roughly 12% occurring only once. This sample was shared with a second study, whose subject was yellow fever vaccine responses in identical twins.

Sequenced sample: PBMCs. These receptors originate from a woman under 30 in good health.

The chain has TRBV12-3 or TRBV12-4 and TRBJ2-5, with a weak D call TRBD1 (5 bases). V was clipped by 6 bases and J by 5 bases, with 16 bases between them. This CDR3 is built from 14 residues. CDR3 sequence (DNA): TGTGCCAGCAGCTCGTTACAGGTTCTGGAGACCCAGTACTTC. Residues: CASSSLQVLETQYF.

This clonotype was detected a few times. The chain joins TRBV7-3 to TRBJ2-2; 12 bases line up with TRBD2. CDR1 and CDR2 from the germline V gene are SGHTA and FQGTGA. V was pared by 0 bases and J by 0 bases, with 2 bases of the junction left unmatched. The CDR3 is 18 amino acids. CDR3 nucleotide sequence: TGTGCCAGCAGCTTAACTAGACTAGCGGGAGCGAACACCGGGGAGCTGTTTTTT. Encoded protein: CASSLTRLAGANTGELFF.

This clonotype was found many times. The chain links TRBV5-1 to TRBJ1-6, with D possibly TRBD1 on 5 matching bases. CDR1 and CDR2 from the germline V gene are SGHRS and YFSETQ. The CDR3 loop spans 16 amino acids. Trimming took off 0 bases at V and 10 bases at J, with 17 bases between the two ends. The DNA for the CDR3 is TGCGCCAGCAGCTTGGTGGGTGGAGGGGTAGGATCACCCCTCCACTTT. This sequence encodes CASSLVGGGVGSPLHF.

This chain's CDR3 is CASSLARGLAGGRYNEQFF. Written as DNA, the CDR3 is TGTGCCAGCAGCTTAGCCCGGGGACTAGCGGGGGGGCGCTACAATGAGCAGTTCTTC. The rearrangement uses TRBV11-1 and TRBJ2-1, with TRBD2 matching 16 bases. There are 19 residues in the CDR3. Trimming at V came to 0 bases and at J to 3 bases, leaving 5 bases not matched to a gene. Germline CDR1 and CDR2: SGHAT and FQDESV (reference sequence).

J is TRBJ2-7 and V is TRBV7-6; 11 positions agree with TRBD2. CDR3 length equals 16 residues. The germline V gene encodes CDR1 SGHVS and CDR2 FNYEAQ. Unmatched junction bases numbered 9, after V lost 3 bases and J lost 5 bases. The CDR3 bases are TGTGCCAGCAGCTTGGCCCTAGCGGGAGGACCCCACGAGCAGTACTTC. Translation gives CASSLALAGGPHEQYF.

The CDR3: CASSEGSWQGRVTQYF. CDR3 sequence (DNA): TGTGCCAGCAGTGAAGGGTCATGGCAGGGTCGAGTGACCCAGTACTTC. V gene TRBV2 combines with J gene TRBJ2-5, with TRBD1 as a possible D gene (5 bases). Trimming pared 1 base from V and 7 bases from J, leaving 19 bases between. Germline assignment: CDR1 SNHLY and CDR2 FYNNEI. The length of the CDR3 is 16 residues.

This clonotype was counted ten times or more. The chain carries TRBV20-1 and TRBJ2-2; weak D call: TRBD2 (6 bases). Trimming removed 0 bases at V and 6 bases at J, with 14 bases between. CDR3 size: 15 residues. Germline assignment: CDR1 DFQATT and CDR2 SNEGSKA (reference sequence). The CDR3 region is CSARDFRLDAGELFF. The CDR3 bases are TGCAGTGCTAGAGATTTCCGACTAGATGCCGGGGAGCTGTTTTTT.

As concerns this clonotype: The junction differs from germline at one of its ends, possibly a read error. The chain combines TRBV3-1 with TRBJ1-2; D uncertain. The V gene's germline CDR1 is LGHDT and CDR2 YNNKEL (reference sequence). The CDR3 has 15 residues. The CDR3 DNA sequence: TGTGCCAGCAGCCATTTAGGACGGATAAACTATGGCTACACATTC. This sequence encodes CASSHLGRINYGYTF.

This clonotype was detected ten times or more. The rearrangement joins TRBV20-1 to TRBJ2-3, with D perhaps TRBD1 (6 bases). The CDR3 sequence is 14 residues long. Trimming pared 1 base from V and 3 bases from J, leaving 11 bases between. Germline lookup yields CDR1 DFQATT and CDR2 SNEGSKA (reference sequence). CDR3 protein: CSARVGGGTDTQYF. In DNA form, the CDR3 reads TGCAGTGCTAGAGTAGGGGGTGGTACAGATACGCAGTATTTT.

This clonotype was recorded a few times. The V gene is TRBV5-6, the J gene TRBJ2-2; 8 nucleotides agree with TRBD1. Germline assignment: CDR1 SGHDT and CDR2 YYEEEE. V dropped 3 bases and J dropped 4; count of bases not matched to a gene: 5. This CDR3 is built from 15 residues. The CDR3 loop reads CASSSLGQVTGELFF. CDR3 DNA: TGTGCCAGCAGCTCCCTGGGACAGGTCACCGGGGAGCTGTTTTTT.

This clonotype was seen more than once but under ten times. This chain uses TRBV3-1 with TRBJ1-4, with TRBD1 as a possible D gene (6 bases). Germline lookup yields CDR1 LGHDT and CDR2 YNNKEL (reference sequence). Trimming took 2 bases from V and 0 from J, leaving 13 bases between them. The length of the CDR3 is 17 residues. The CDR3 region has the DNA TGTGCCAGCAGCCAATACAGGGCCGGTGCAACTAATGAAAAACTGTTTTTT. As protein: CASSQYRAGATNEKLFF.

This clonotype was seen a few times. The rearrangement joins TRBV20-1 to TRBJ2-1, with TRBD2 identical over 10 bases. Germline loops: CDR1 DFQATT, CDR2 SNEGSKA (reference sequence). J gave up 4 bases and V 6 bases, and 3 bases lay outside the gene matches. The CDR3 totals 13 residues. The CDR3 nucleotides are TGCAGTGCCGAGCGGGAGGGTTACAATGAGCAGTTCTTC. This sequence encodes CSAEREGYNEQFF.

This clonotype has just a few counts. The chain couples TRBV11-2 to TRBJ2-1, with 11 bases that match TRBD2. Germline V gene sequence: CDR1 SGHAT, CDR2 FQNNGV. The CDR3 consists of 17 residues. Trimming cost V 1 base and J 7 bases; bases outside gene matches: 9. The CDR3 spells CASSLGGSGLADNEQFF. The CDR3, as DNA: TGTGCCAGCAGCTTAGGGGGTTCGGGACTAGCGGATAATGAGCAGTTCTTC. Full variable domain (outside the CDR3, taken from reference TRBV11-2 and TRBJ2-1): EAGVAQSPRYKIIEKRQSVAFWCNPISGHATLYWYQQILGQGPKLLIQFQNNGVVDDSQLPKDRFSAERLKGVDSTLKIQPAKLEDSAVYLCASSLGGSGLADNEQFFGPGTRLTVL.

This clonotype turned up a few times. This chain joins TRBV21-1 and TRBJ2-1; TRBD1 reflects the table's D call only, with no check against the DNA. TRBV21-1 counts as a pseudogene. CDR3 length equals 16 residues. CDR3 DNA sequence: TGTGCCAGCAGCTCGACGACAGGGGAAATCTACAATGAGCAGTTCTTC. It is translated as CASSSTTGEIYNEQFF.

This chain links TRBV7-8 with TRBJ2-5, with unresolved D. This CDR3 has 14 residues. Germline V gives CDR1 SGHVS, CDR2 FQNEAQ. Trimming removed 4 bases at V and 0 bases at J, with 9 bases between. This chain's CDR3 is CASSSTSYQETQYF. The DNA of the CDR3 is TGTGCCAGCAGCTCGACATCGTACCAAGAGACCCAGTACTTC.

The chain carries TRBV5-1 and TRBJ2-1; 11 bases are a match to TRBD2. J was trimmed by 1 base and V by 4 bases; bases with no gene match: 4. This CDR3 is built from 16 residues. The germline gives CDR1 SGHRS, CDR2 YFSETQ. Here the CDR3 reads CASSASGGRSYNEQFF. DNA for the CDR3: TGCGCCAGCAGCGCTAGCGGGGGGAGGTCCTACAATGAGCAGTTCTTC. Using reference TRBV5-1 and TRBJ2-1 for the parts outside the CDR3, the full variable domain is KAGVTQTPRYLIKTRGQQVTLSCSPISGHRSVSWYQQTPGQGLQFLFEYFSETQRNKGNFPGRFSGRQFSNSRSEMNVSTLELGDSALYLCASSASGGRSYNEQFFGPGTRLTVL.

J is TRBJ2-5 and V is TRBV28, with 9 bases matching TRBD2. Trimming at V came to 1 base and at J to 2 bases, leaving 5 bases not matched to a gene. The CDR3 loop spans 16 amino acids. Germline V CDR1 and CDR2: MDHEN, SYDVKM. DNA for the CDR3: TGTGCCAGCAGTTTATTAGGTCTAGCGGGACAAGAGACCCAGTACTTC. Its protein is CASSLLGLAGQETQYF. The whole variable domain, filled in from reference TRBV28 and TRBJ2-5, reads DVKVTQSSRYLVKRTGEKVFLECVQDMDHENMFWYRQDPGLGLRLIYFSYDVKMKEKGDIPEGYSVSREKKERFSLILESASTNQTSMYLCASSLLGLAGQETQYFGPGTRLLVL.

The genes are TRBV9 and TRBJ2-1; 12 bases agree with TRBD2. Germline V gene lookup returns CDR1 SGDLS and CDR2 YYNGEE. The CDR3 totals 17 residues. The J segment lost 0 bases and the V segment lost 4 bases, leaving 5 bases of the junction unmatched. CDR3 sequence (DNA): TGTGCCAGCAGCTCGAGGACTAGCGGGGACTCCTACAATGAGCAGTTCTTC. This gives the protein CASSSRTSGDSYNEQFF.

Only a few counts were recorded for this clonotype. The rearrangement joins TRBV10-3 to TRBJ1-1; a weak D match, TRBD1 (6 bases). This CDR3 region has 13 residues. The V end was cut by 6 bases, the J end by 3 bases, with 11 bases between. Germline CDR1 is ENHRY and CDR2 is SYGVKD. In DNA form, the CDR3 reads TGTGCCATCAGACAGGGAGGGGACACTGAAGCTTTCTTT. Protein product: CAIRQGGDTEAFF.

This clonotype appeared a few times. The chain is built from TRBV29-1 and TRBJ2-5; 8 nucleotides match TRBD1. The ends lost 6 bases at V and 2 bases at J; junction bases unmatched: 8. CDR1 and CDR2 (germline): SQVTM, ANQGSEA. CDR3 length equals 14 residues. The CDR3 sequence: CSVDRTGRQETQYF. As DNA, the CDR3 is TGCAGCGTCGATCGGACAGGGAGACAAGAGACCCAGTACTTC.

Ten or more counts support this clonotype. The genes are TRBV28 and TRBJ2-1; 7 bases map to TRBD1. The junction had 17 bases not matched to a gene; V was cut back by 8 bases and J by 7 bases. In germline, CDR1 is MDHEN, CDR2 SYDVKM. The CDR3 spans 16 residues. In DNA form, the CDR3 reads TGTGCCAGCGACACACTCGACAGGGCCTTTGGAAATGAGCAGTTCTTC. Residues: CASDTLDRAFGNEQFF. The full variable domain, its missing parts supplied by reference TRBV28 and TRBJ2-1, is DVKVTQSSRYLVKRTGEKVFLECVQDMDHENMFWYRQDPGLGLRLIYFSYDVKMKEKGDIPEGYSVSREKKERFSLILESASTNQTSMYLCASDTLDRAFGNEQFFGPGTRLTVL.

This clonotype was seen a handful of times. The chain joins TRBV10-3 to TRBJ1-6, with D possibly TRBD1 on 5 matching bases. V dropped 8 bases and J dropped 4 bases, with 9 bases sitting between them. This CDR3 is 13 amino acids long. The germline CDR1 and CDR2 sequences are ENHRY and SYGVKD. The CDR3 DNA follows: TGTGCCATCGCGGGACTATATAATTCACCCCTCCACTTT. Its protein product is CAIAGLYNSPLHF.

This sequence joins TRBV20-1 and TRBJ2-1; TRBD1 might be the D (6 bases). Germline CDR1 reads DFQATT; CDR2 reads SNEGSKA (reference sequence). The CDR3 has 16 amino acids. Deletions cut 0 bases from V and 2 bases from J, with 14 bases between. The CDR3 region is CSARDLQGDPYNEQFF. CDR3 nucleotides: TGCAGTGCTAGAGATCTACAGGGAGACCCCTACAATGAGCAGTTCTTC.

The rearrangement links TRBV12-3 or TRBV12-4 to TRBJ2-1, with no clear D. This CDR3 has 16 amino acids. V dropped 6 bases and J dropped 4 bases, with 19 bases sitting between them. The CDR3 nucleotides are TGTGCCAGCAGACGAACTGGCCACCCCGTTTACAATGAGCAGTTCTTC. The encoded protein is CASRRTGHPVYNEQFF.

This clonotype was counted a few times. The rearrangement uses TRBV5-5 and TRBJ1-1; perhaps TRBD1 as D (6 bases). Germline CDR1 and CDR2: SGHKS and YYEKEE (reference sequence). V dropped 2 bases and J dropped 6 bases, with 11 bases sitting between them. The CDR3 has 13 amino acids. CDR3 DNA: TGTGCCAGCAGCTTACAGGGTTCTCCTGAAGCTTTCTTT. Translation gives CASSLQGSPEAFF.

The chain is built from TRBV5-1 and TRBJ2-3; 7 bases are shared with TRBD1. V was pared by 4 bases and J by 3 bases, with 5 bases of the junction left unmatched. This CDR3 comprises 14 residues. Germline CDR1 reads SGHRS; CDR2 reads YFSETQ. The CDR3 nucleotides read TGCGCCAGCAGCACAGGACAGGAAACAGATACGCAGTATTTT. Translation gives CASSTGQETDTQYF.

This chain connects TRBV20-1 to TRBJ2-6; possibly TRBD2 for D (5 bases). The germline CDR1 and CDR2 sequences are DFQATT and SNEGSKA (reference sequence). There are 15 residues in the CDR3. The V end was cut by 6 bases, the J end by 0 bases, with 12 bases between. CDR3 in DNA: TGCAGTGCCAACAGCGGCCGCTCTGGGGCCAACGTCCTGACTTTC. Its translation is CSANSGRSGANVLTF.